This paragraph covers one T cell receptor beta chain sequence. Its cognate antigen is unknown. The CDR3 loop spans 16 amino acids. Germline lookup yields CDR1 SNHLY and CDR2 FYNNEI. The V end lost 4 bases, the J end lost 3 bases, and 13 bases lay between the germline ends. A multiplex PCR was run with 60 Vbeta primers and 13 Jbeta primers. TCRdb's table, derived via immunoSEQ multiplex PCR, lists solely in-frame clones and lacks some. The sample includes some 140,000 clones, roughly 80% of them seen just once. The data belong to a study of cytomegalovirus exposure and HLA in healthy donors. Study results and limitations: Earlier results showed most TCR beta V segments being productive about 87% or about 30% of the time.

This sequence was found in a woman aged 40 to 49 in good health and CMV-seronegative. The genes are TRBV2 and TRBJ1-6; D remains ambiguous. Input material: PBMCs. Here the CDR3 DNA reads TGTGCCAGCAGTGGGGGTGAGGGAGTCTATAATTCACCCCTCCACTTT. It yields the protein CASSGGEGVYNSPLHF.